The 32 T cell receptor beta chains given below trace back to one sample, sequenced in a study of graft-versus-host responses after intestinal transplantation. Antigens of these TCRs are unknown. Generated by immunoSEQ multiplex PCR, the TCRdb table keeps only in-frame clones and is missing some. This repertoire shows approximately 49,000 clones, 85% to 95% found once; its top ten account for around 0.21%. This specimen consisted of unstimulated CD8+ T cells sorted from spleen or lymph node cells, obtained before transplant. These receptor sequences come from a human donor who was the organ donor for an intestinal transplant.

This chain connects TRBV28 to TRBJ1-1, with 8 bases fitting TRBD1. The CDR3 sequence is 16 residues long. Germline assignment: CDR1 MDHEN and CDR2 SYDVKM. Trimming cost V 6 bases and J 0 bases; bases outside gene matches: 9. The CDR3 DNA reads TGTGCCAGCAGCCTGGGGGGGGACAGGTTGAACACTGAAGCTTTCTTT. It is translated as CASSLGGDRLNTEAFF.

CDR3 coding DNA: TGTGCCAGCAGCCTGACAGGGGGCGGGTATCAGCCCCAGCATTTT. Encoded protein: CASSLTGGGYQPQHF. V is TRBV7-8 and J is TRBJ1-5, with 10 positions matching TRBD1. The CDR3 totals 15 residues. Germline-derived CDR1 and CDR2 are SGHVS and FQNEAQ. Germline trimming cut 5 bases from V and 5 bases from J; bases unmatched to any gene: 6.

The sample holds a few counts of this clone. J is TRBJ2-2 and V is TRBV5-6, with a weak D call TRBD1 (6 bases). The CDR3 spans 14 residues. Trimming removed 7 bases at V and 0 bases at J, with 10 bases between. The germline V gene has CDR1 SGHDT and CDR2 YYEEEE. The CDR3 region is CASSGTPNTGELFF. In DNA, the CDR3 is TGTGCCAGCTCCGGGACACCGAACACCGGGGAGCTGTTTTTT.

The V call is TRBV4-3, the J call TRBJ2-3; D is uncertain. Trimming pared 4 bases from V and 2 bases from J, leaving 13 bases between. This CDR3 region has 15 residues. The germline CDR1 and CDR2 sequences are LGHNA and YSLEER. CDR3 nucleotides: TGCGCCAGCAGCCCTCGTCACCTGTCCACAGATACGCAGTATTTT. Translation: CASSPRHLSTDTQYF.

The chain uses TRBV5-6 and TRBJ2-1, with 7 bases lining up with TRBD1. Unmatched junction bases numbered 6, after V lost 4 bases and J lost 2 bases. Germline V lookup: CDR1 SGHDT, CDR2 YYEEEE. The CDR3 totals 15 residues. The CDR3, as DNA: TGTGCCAGCAGCCAGGACAGGTTGGCCTACAATGAGCAGTTCTTC. Its protein is CASSQDRLAYNEQFF.

The count of this clone is one. The chain combines TRBV11-2 with TRBJ1-1; possibly TRBD1 for D (6 bases). With 6 bases removed from V and 0 bases from J, the gap between germline ends came to 26 bases. There are 19 residues in the CDR3. CDR1 SGHAT and CDR2 FQNNGV come from the germline V gene. In DNA form, the CDR3 reads TGTGCCAGCAGTGGAGGGACTCAGGGGTTGAGTGGCGTGAACACTGAAGCTTTCTTT. Residues: CASSGGTQGLSGVNTEAFF.

The genes are TRBV6-1 and TRBJ2-7, with 7 bases aligning to TRBD1. After removal of 5 bases from V and 5 bases from J, the junction contained 9 bases not matched to a gene. The germline V gene has CDR1 MNHNS and CDR2 SASEGT. The CDR3 contains 14 residues. CDR3 loop: CASSPRRTGNEQYF. DNA of the CDR3: TGTGCCAGCAGTCCCCGCCGGACAGGTAACGAGCAGTACTTC.

J is TRBJ2-4 and V is TRBV20-1, with 7 bases aligning to TRBD2. V lost 6 bases to trimming and J lost 15 bases; unmatched junction nucleotides: 11. Germline V gives CDR1 DFQATT, CDR2 SNEGSKA (reference sequence). The CDR3 sequence is 11 residues long. The CDR3 loop reads CSANLRGELYF. Written as DNA, the CDR3 is TGCAGTGCGAATCTTCGGGGGGAACTGTACTTC.

The chain joins TRBV6-5 to TRBJ1-1; the match to TRBD1 covers 10 bases. The V gene end was trimmed by 7 bases and the J gene end by 0 bases; junction bases not matched to a gene: 5. The CDR3 has 15 amino acids. Germline lookup yields CDR1 MNHEY and CDR2 SVGAGI. The CDR3 DNA follows: TGTGCCAGCAACCGAGACAGGGGGCTGAACACTGAAGCTTTCTTT. It yields the protein CASNRDRGLNTEAFF.

The J gene is TRBJ2-7, the V gene TRBV9; D remains ambiguous. Germline CDR1 SGDLS, CDR2 YYNGEE. Trimming removed 3 bases from V and 2 bases from J, with 15 bases in between. This CDR3 comprises 15 residues. In DNA form, the CDR3 reads TGTGCCAGCAGCGCTTATGGCAACAGTGCCTACGAGCAGTACTTC. The encoded protein is CASSAYGNSAYEQYF. Full variable domain (remainder filled in from reference TRBV9 and TRBJ2-7): DSGVTQTPKHLITATGQRVTLRCSPRSGDLSVYWYQQSLDQGLQFLIQYYNGEERAKGNILERFSAQQFPDLHSELNLSSLELGDSALYFCASSAYGNSAYEQYFGPGTRLTVT.

The chain joins TRBV19 to TRBJ1-5; D gene uncertain. The CDR3 consists of 15 residues. The germline V and J ends were trimmed by 6 bases and 3 bases, with 15 bases remaining between them. CDR1 LNHDA and CDR2 SQIVND come from the germline V gene (reference sequence). In DNA, the CDR3 is TGTGCCAGTAGCCCAATCGGAGAATCCAATCAGCCCCAGCATTTT. Amino acid sequence: CASSPIGESNQPQHF.

In nucleotides, the CDR3 is TGTGCCAGAAGCCTGGGACTAGGGAGCTCCTACGAGCAGTACTTC. Encoded protein: CARSLGLGSSYEQYF. The chain employs TRBV5-3 and TRBJ2-7; TRBD2 matches at 8 bases. TRBV5-3 is identified as an open reading frame with a role that is uncertain. The trim removed 4 bases at V and 0 bases at J, leaving 6 bases unmatched. The CDR3 loop spans 15 amino acids.

V gene TRBV15 combines with J gene TRBJ2-7; D might be TRBD1 or TRBD2, each matching 5 bases. This CDR3 region has 14 residues. Germline V gene sequence: CDR1 LNHNV, CDR2 YYDKDF (reference sequence). The V gene lost 5 bases and the J gene lost 4 bases, with 15 bases spanning the gap. CDR3 nucleotide sequence: TGTGCCACCAGCGCCGGGACGGCCCAGTACGAGCAGTACTTC. This gives the protein CATSAGTAQYEQYF.

The chain uses TRBV7-2 and TRBJ1-5; D call uncertain. V was trimmed by 1 base and J by 6 bases, leaving 10 bases between them. Looked up from germline, CDR1 is SGHTA and CDR2 is FQGNSA. There are 14 residues in the CDR3. The CDR3, as DNA: TGTGCCAGCAGCTTAGATTTTCCGGGTCAGCCCCAGCATTTT. Encoded protein: CASSLDFPGQPQHF. The full variable domain, its missing parts supplied by reference TRBV7-2 and TRBJ1-5, is GAGVSQSPSNKVTEKGKDVELRCDPISGHTALYWYRQSLGQGLEFLIYFQGNSAPDKSGLPSDRFSAERTGGSVSTLTIQRTQQEDSAVYLCASSLDFPGQPQHFGDGTRLSIL.

The chain uses TRBV2 and TRBJ2-7; either TRBD1 or TRBD2 may fit D (5 bases each). The germline V gene has CDR1 SNHLY and CDR2 FYNNEI. Trimming left V 6 bases short and J 4 bases short, with 13 bases between. CDR3 length equals 13 residues. The CDR3 is CASRDEWGYEQYF. Here the CDR3 DNA reads TGTGCCAGCAGGGATGAGTGGGGGTACGAGCAGTACTTC.

This clone was recorded only once. The rearrangement links TRBV21-1 to TRBJ1-2. TRBV21-1 is a pseudogene. The CDR3 is made up of 20 amino acids. CDR3 sequence: CASSKVGFKQSENPNYGYTF. The CDR3 DNA reads TGTGCCAGCAGCAAAGTGGGCTTTAAACAGTCGGAGAACCCTAACTATGGCTACACCTTC.

The V call is TRBV4-2, the J call TRBJ1-1; TRBD1 might be the D (6 bases). The ends were cut back, 3 bases at V and 6 bases at J, with 17 bases in the middle. Per the germline V gene, CDR1 is LGHNA and CDR2 is YNFKEQ. The CDR3 spans 15 residues. CDR3: CASSQVLGGSPEAFF. The CDR3 coding sequence is TGTGCCAGCAGCCAGGTTTTGGGGGGCTCGCCTGAAGCTTTCTTT.

This chain uses TRBV6-1 with TRBJ2-1; 10 bases match TRBD2. V was pared by 8 bases and J by 6 bases, with 7 bases of the junction left unmatched. CDR1 is MNHNS and CDR2 is SASEGT in the germline V gene. The CDR3 is 14 residues long. This chain's CDR3 is CASLTGLAPNEQFF. CDR3 coding DNA: TGTGCCAGCCTAACGGGACTAGCGCCCAATGAGCAGTTCTTC.

This chain connects TRBV19 to TRBJ2-1, with 9 bases matching TRBD2. This CDR3 spans 15 amino acids. Trimming cost V 7 bases and J 0 bases; bases outside gene matches: 4. Germline V gene sequence: CDR1 LNHDA, CDR2 SQIVND (reference sequence). CDR3 region: CASNLAGSSYNEQFF. The CDR3 region has the DNA TGTGCCAGTAATCTAGCGGGGAGCTCCTACAATGAGCAGTTCTTC.

The chain uses TRBV7-9 and TRBJ1-4; D remains unclear. Per the germline V gene, CDR1 is SEHNR and CDR2 is FQNEAQ (reference sequence). CDR3 size: 16 residues. The germline V and J ends were trimmed by 5 bases and 4 bases, with 17 bases remaining between them. The CDR3 here is CASSPVAAAFNEKLFF. DNA of the CDR3: TGTGCCAGCAGCCCCGTAGCGGCAGCCTTTAATGAAAAACTGTTTTTT.

The CDR3 coding sequence is TGTGCCAGCAGCCCGCTGGGTGGGGGCACAGATACGCAGTATTTT. It codes for CASSPLGGGTDTQYF. The V gene is TRBV27, the J gene TRBJ2-3; D gene unclear. Germline V lookup: CDR1 MNHEY, CDR2 SMNVEV (reference sequence). The CDR3 is 15 amino acids. With 6 bases removed from V and 1 base from J, the gap between germline ends came to 14 bases.

The gene calls are TRBV7-2 and TRBJ2-5, with a weak D call TRBD2 (5 bases). This CDR3 contains 16 residues. Germline CDR1 is SGHTA and CDR2 is FQGNSA. V lost 2 bases to trimming and J lost 1 base, with 14 bases between them. CDR3 nucleotides: TGTGCCAGCAGCTTACTAGGTGGCGGACTCCAAGAGACCCAGTACTTC. It is translated as CASSLLGGGLQETQYF.

V is TRBV9 and J is TRBJ2-7; maybe TRBD2 (5 bases). CDR1 SGDLS and CDR2 YYNGEE come from the germline V gene. V was cut by 0 bases and J by 4 bases, with 8 bases left in between. The CDR3 loop spans 13 amino acids. CDR3 DNA: TGTGCCAGCAGCGTAGTCCCGGGGTACGAGCAGTACTTC. Protein sequence: CASSVVPGYEQYF.

This chain uses TRBV7-8 with TRBJ2-2, with 10 positions matching TRBD2. After removal of 0 bases from V and 6 bases from J, the junction contained 13 bases not matched to a gene. This CDR3 contains 19 residues. Germline values: CDR1 SGHVS, CDR2 FQNEAQ. Here the CDR3 reads CASSLAVASGGPWAGELFF. Here the CDR3 DNA reads TGTGCCAGCAGCTTAGCGGTGGCTAGCGGGGGCCCATGGGCCGGGGAGCTGTTTTTT.

In its sample, this clone was seen once. The rearrangement links TRBV5-1 to TRBJ2-5, with 8 bases matching TRBD2. Gene TRBJ2-7 matches the end of the DNA better, so the J call may be wrong. Germline V gives CDR1 SGHRS, CDR2 YFSETQ. CDR3 length equals 13 residues. The CDR3 loop reads CASSAGGAYEQYF. The CDR3 coding sequence is TGCGCCAGCAGCGCCGGGGGGGCTTACGAGCAGTACTTC.

J is TRBJ2-2 and V is TRBV30; D is uncertain. V shed 4 bases and J shed 3 bases, with 15 bases lying between them. The CDR3 contains 15 residues. Germline CDR1 GTSNPN, CDR2 SVGIG (reference sequence). This CDR3 reads CAWIAGPDYTGELFF. In DNA form, the CDR3 reads TGTGCCTGGATTGCCGGGCCCGACTACACCGGGGAGCTGTTTTTT.

This sequence joins TRBV19 and TRBJ2-1, with D unresolved. The CDR3 length is 10 residues. Germline CDR1 reads LNHDA; CDR2 reads SQIVND (reference sequence). The V gene lost 8 bases and the J gene lost 4 bases, with 3 bases spanning the gap. The CDR3 sequence: CASGYNEQFF. DNA of the CDR3: TGTGCCAGTGGTTACAATGAGCAGTTCTTC.

This rearrangement joins TRBV11-3 to TRBJ2-7; maybe TRBD1 (6 bases). The germline gives CDR1 SGHNT, CDR2 YENEEA. Trimming removed 5 bases from V and 3 bases from J, with 20 bases in between. The CDR3 is 16 amino acids. The CDR3 spells CASSLKDRPLNYEQYF. The DNA for the CDR3 is TGTGCCAGCAGCCTAAAAGACAGGCCGTTAAACTACGAGCAGTACTTC.

The chain employs TRBV4-3 and TRBJ2-5, with 7 positions matching TRBD2. CDR1 is LGHNA, CDR2 YSLEER, per germline. The CDR3 extends over 17 amino acids. V lost 0 bases and J lost 5; bases outside the gene matches: 12. The CDR3 protein is CASSQEVAGVSGETQYF. The CDR3 nucleotides read TGCGCCAGCAGCCAAGAGGTTGCGGGGGTTTCCGGGGAGACCCAGTACTTC.

This rearrangement joins TRBV2 to TRBJ2-5; the D gene is possibly TRBD1 (5 bases). V was pared by 9 bases and J by 1 base, with 15 bases between. The germline CDR1 and CDR2 sequences are SNHLY and FYNNEI. This CDR3 is 14 amino acids long. The DNA of the CDR3 is TGTGCCAGTCCCCCTCCCGACAGCCAAGAGACCCAGTACTTC. As protein: CASPPPDSQETQYF.

The rearrangement links TRBV30 to TRBJ1-6; the match to TRBD1 covers 7 bases. This CDR3 comprises 14 residues. CDR1 is GTSNPN, CDR2 SVGIG, per germline (reference sequence). J lost 7 bases, V lost 1 base, and 4 bases had no gene match. In DNA, the CDR3 is TGTGCCTGGAGTGAAGGGACAGAGAATTCACCCCTCCACTTT. It yields the protein CAWSEGTENSPLHF.

The chain recombines TRBV28 with TRBJ2-7; perhaps D is TRBD1 or TRBD2 (5 bases each). The germline V gene has CDR1 MDHEN and CDR2 SYDVKM. There are 15 residues in the CDR3. V was cut by 4 bases and J by 0 bases, with 13 bases left in between. The CDR3 reads CASSSWGSSSYEQYF. The CDR3 coding sequence is TGTGCCAGCAGTTCATGGGGGAGCAGCTCCTACGAGCAGTACTTC. The entire variable domain, with the rest obtained from reference TRBV28 and TRBJ2-7, is as follows: DVKVTQSSRYLVKRTGEKVFLECVQDMDHENMFWYRQDPGLGLRLIYFSYDVKMKEKGDIPEGYSVSREKKERFSLILESASTNQTSMYLCASSSWGSSSYEQYFGPGTRLTVT.